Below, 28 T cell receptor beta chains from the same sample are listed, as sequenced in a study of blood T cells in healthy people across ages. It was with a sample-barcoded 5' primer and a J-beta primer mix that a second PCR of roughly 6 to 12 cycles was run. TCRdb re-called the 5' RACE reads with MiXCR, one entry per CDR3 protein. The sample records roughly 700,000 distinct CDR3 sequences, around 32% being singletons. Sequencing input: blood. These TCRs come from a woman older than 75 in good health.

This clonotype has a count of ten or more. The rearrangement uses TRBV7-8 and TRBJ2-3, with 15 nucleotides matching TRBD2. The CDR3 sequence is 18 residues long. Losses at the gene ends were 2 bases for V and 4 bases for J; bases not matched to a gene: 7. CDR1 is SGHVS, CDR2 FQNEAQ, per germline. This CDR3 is CASSLPGLAGGPADTQYF. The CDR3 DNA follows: TGTGCCAGCAGCTTACCTGGACTAGCGGGGGGGCCCGCAGATACGCAGTATTTT.

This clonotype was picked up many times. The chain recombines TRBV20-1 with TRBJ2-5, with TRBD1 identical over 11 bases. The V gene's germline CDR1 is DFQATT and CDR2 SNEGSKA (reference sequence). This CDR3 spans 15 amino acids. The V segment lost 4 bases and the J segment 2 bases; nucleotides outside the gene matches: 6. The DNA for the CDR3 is TGCAGTGCTACCGCCGGGACAGGGGGTCAAGAGACCCAGTACTTC. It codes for CSATAGTGGQETQYF.

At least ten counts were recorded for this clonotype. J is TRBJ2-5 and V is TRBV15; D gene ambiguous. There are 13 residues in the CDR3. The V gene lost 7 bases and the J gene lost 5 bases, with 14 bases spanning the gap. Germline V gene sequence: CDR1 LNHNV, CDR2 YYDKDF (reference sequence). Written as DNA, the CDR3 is TGTGCCACCACCGGGCCCAACGGGGAGACCCAGTACTTC. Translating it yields CATTGPNGETQYF.

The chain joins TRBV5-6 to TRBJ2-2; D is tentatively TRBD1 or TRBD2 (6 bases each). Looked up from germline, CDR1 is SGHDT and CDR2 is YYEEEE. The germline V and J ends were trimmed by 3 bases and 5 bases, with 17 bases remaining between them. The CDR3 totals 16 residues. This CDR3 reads CASSWDAGHLTGELFF. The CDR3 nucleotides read TGTGCCAGCAGCTGGGATGCGGGACACCTAACCGGGGAGCTGTTTTTT.

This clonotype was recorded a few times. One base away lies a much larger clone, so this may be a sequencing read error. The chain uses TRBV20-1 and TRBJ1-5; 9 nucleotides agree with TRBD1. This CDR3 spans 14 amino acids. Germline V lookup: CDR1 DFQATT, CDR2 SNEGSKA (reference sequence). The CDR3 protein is CSAREDRGYQSQHF. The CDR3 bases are TGCAGTGCTAGAGAGGACAGGGGTTATCAGTCCCAGCATTTT.

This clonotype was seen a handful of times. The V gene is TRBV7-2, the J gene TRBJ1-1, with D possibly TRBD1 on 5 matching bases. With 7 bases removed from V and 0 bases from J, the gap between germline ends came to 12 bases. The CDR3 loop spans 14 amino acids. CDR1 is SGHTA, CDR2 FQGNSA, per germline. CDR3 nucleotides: TGTGCCAGCACCCCGGGACGGCTGAACACTGAAGCTTTCTTT. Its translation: CASTPGRLNTEAFF.

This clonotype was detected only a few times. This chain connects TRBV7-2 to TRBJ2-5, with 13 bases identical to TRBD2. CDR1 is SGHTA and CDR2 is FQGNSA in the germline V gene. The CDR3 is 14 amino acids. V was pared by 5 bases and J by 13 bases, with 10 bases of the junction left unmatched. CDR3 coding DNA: TGTGCCAGCAGCCCCGGACTAGCGGGGGCGGGGTGGTACTTC. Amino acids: CASSPGLAGAGWYF. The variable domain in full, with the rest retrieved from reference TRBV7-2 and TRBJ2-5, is GAGVSQSPSNKVTEKGKDVELRCDPISGHTALYWYRQSLGQGLEFLIYFQGNSAPDKSGLPSDRFSAERTGGSVSTLTIQRTQQEDSAVYLCASSPGLAGAGWYFGPGTRLLVL.

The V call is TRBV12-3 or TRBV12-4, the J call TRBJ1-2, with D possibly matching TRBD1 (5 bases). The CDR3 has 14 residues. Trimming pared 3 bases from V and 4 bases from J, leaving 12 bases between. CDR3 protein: CASSFRVRLYGYTF. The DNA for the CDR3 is TGTGCCAGCAGTTTCAGGGTCCGCCTCTATGGCTACACCTTC.

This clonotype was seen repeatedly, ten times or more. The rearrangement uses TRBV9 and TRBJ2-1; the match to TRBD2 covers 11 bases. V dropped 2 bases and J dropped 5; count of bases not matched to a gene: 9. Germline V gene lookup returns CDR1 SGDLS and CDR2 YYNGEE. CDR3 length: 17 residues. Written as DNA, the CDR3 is TGTGCCAGCAGCGTCATGCCTAGCGGGGGGTTCAACAATGAGCAGTTCTTC. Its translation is CASSVMPSGGFNNEQFF.

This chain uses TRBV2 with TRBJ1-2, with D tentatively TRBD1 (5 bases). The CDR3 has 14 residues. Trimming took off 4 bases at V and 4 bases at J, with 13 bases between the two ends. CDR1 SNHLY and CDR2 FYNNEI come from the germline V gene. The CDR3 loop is CASSGASQGYGYTF. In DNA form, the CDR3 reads TGTGCCAGCAGTGGAGCGTCGCAGGGCTATGGCTACACCTTC.

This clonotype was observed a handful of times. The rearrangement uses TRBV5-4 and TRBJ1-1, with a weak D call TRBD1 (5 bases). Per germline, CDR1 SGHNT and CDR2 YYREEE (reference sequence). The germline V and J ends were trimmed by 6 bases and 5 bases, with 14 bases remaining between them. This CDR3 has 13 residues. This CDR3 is CASTVGGETEAFF. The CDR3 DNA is TGTGCCAGCACCGTGGGGGGAGAGACTGAAGCTTTCTTT.

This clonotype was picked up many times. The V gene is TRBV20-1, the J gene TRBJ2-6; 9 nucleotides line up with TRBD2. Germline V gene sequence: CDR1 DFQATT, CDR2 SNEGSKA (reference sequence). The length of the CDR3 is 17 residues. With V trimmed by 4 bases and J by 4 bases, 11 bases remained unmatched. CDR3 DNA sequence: TGCAGTGCTACCCCGACTAGCGGCCTAGGCGGGGCCAACGTCCTGACTTTC. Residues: CSATPTSGLGGANVLTF.

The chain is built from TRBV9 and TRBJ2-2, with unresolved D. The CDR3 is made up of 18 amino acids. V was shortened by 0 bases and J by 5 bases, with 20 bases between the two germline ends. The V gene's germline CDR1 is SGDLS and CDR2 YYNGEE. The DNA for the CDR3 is TGTGCCAGCAGCGTAGAAAATGGGCGGCCAACGTGGACCGGGGAGCTGTTTTTT. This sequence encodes CASSVENGRPTWTGELFF.

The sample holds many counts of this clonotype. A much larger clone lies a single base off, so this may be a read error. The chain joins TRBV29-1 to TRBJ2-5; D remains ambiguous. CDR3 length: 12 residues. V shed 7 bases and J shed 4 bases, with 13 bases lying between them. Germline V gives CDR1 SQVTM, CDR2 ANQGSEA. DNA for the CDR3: TGCAGCGGTGGGCCACGGACAGAGACCCAGTACTTC. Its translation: CSGGPRTETQYF.

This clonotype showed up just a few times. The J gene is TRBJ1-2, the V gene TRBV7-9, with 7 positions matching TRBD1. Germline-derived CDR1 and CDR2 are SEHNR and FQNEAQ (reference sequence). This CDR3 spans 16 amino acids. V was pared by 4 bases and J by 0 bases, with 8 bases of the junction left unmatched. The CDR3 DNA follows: TGTGCCAGCAGCTCGTACCGGGACAGAGCTAACTATGGCTACACCTTC. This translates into CASSSYRDRANYGYTF.

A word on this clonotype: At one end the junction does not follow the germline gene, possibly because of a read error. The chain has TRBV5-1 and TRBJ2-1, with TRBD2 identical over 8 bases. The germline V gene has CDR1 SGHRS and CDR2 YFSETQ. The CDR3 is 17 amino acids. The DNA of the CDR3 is TGCGCCAACAGCTTGGATGCCGGGACTAGGAATTACAATGAGCAGTTCTTC. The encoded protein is CANSLDAGTRNYNEQFF.

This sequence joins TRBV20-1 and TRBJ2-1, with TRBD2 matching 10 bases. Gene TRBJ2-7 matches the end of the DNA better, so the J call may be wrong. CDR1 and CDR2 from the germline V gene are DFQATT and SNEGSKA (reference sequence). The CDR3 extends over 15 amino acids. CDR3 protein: CSARATSGVHNEQYF. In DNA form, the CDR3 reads TGCAGTGCTAGAGCCACTAGCGGGGTCCACAATGAGCAGTACTTC.

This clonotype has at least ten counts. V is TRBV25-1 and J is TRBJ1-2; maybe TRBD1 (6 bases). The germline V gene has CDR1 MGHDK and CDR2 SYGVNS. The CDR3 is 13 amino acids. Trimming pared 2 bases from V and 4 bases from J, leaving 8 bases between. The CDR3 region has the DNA TGTGCCAGCAGTGAACAGGGGCGCTATGGCTACACCTTC. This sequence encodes CASSEQGRYGYTF.

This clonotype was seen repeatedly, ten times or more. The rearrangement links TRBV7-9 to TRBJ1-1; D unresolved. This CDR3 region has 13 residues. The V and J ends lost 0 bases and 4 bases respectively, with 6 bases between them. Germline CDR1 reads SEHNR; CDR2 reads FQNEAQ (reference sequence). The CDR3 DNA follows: TGTGCCAGCAGCTTAGCATCCGGCACTGAAGCTTTCTTT. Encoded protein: CASSLASGTEAFF.

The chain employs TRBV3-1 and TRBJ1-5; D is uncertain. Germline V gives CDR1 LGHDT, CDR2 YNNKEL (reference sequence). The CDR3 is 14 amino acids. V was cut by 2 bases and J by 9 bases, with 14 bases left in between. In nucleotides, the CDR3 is TGTGCCAGCAGCCAAAGCTCCGGTGCTCGGCCCCAGCATTTT. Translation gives CASSQSSGARPQHF.

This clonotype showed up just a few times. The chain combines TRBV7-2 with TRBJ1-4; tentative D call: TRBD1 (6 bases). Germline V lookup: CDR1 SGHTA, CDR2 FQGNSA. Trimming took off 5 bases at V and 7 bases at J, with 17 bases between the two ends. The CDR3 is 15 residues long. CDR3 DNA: TGTGCCAGCAGCACCGACGGGACAAGTTTTGAAAAACTGTTTTTT. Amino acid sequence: CASSTDGTSFEKLFF.

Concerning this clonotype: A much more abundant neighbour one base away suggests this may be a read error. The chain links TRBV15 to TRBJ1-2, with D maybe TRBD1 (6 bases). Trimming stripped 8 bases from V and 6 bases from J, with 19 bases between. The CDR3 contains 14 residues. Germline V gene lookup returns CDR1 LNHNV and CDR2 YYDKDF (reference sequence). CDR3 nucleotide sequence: TGTGCCACCGGAAAAACCAGGACAGACGATGGCTACACCTTC. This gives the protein CATGKTRTDDGYTF.

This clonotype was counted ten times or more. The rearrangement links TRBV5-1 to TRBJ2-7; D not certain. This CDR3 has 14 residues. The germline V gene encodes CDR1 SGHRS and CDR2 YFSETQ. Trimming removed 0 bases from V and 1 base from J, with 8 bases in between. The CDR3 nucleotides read TGCGCCAGCAGCTTGGTAGTCGGATCCTACGAGCAGTACTTC. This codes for CASSLVVGSYEQYF.

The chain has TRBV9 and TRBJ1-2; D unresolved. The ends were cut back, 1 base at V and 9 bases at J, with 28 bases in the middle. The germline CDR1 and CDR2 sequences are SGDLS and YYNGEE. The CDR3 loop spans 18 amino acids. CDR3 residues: CASSVTSEIGNLLDSYTF. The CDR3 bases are TGTGCCAGCAGCGTAACAAGTGAAATAGGAAATCTTCTGGATAGCTACACCTTC.

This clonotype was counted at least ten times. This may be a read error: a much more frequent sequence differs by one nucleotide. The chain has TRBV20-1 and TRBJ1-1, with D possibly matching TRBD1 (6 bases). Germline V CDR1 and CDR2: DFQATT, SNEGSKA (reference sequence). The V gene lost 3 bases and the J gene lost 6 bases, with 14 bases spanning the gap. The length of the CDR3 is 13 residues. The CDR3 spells CSASIPGGAEAFF. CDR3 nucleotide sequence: TGCAGTGCTAGTATTCCGGGGGGCGCTGAAGCTTTCTTT.

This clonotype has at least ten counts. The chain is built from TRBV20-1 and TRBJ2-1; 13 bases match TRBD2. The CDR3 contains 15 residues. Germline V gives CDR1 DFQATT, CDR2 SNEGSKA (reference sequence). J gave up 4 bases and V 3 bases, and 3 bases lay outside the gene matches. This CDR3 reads CSASPGLAGYNEQFF. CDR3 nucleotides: TGCAGTGCTAGCCCGGGACTAGCGGGGTACAATGAGCAGTTCTTC.

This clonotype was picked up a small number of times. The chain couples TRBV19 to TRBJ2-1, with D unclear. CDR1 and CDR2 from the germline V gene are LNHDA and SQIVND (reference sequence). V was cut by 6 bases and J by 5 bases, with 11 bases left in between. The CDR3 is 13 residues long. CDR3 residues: CASRHGSDNEQFF. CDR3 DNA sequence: TGTGCCAGTAGGCACGGATCGGACAATGAGCAGTTCTTC.

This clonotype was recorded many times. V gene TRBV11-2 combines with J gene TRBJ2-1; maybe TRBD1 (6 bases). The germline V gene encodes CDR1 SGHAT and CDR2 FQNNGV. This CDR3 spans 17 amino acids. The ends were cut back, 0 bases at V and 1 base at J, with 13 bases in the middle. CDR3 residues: CASSLDHRALSYNEQFF. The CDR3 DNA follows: TGTGCCAGCAGCTTAGACCACAGGGCCCTATCCTACAATGAGCAGTTCTTC.